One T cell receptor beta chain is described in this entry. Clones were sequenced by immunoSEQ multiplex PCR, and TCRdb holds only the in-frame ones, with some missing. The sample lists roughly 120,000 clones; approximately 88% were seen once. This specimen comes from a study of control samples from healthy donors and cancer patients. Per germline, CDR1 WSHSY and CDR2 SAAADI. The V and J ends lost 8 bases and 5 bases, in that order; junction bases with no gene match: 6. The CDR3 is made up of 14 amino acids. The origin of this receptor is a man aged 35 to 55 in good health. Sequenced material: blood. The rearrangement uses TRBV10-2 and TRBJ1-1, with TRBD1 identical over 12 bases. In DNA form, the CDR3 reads TGCGCCAGCCGGGACAGGGGGCTGTGGACTGAAGCTTTCTTT. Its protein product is CASRDRGLWTEAFF.